The present T cell receptor beta chain was sequenced within a study of cytomegalovirus exposure and HLA in healthy donors. With regard to this clone: No antigen is known for it.

CDR3 size: 15 residues. CDR1 is SGHDN and CDR2 is FVKESK in the germline V gene. The V and J ends lost 4 bases and 1 base respectively, with 11 bases between them. These donors counted as nominally healthy when sampled, but unrecorded immune exposures were likely. Study-wide results and limits: Later analysis identified several of the most significant clusters that appeared linked to common viral pathogens. A list of about 180 TCR beta chains associated with cytomegalovirus was given. At a 0.05 false discovery rate, a later analysis found about 17,000 TCR beta sequences to be associated with HLA alleles.

60 Vbeta and 13 Jbeta primers were used in PCR. TCRdb's table, derived via immunoSEQ multiplex PCR, lists solely in-frame clones and lacks some. Seen here are under 200,000 clones, roughly three quarters observed once, and the top ten hold less than 9%. The J gene is TRBJ1-3, the V gene TRBV14; tentative D call: TRBD1 (5 bases). The sequenced material came from PBMCs. The clonotype originates from a male donor in good health and CMV-seropositive. In DNA, the CDR3 is TGTGCCAGCAGCCGACAGAGTGGATCTGGAAACACCATATATTTT. Its protein is CASSRQSGSGNTIYF.